This is a list of T cell receptor beta chains from one sample in a study of blood T cell repertoires in COVID-19. The protocol was immunoSEQ multiplex PCR, while the TCRdb copy is restricted to in-frame clones and leaves out a portion. This table has around 280,000 clones, about 90% appearing once. Sequenced material: peripheral blood. The receptors originated from a woman under 40 with COVID-19, enrolled during active disease. The CDR3 runs from the conserved cysteine through the conserved F or W. Fields, in order: D gene, clone size, V gene, J gene, CDR3 protein, CDR3 DNA. D genes are given only for firm matches. Size is stated for part of the rows, as once, few or many counts, or as a class when the clone is expanded.

-	-	TRBV29-1	TRBJ2-6	CSVGAGANVLTF	TGCAGCGTTGGGGCCGGGGCCAACGTCCTGACTTTC
TRBD1	-	TRBV7-8	TRBJ1-2	CASSLNPGGSYGYTF	TGTGCCAGCAGCCTAAACCCAGGGGGTAGCTATGGCTACACCTTC
-	-	TRBV5-1	TRBJ1-1	CASSLDRHEAFF	TGCGCCAGCAGCTTGGACAGGCATGAAGCTTTCTTT
TRBD1	-	TRBV29-1	TRBJ2-3	CSGQTGKGTDTQYF	TGCAGCGGTCAGACAGGGAAGGGCACAGATACGCAGTATTTT
TRBD1	-	TRBV7-9	TRBJ1-2	CASSPPGQGYDGYTF	TGTGCCAGCAGCCCACCGGGACAGGGATATGATGGCTACACCTTC
TRBD2	-	TRBV5-4	TRBJ2-7	CASSSGLADHYEQYF	TGTGCCAGCAGCTCGGGACTAGCGGACCACTACGAGCAGTACTTC
TRBD1	-	TRBV27	TRBJ2-7	CASRGQGTGLYEQYF	TGTGCCAGCAGGGGACAGGGGACAGGATTGTACGAGCAGTACTTC
-	few	TRBV4-2	TRBJ1-4	CASSQDSAGRIGEKLFF	TGTGCCAGCAGCCAAGATTCTGCAGGGCGGATTGGGGAAAAACTGTTTTTT
TRBD2	-	TRBV9	TRBJ2-5	CASNRLAEETQYF	TGTGCCAGCAACCGACTAGCGGAAGAGACCCAGTACTTC
-	-	TRBV28	TRBJ2-7	CASSRTVTPMNEQYF	TGTGCCAGCAGTCGAACCGTCACCCCTATGAACGAGCAGTACTTC
-	-	TRBV12-3/TRBV12-4	TRBJ2-6	CASTLSGANVLTF	TGTGCCAGCACCCTCTCTGGGGCCAACGTCCTGACTTTC
TRBD2	-	TRBV10-1	TRBJ2-7	CASSAETSGAYEQYF	TGCGCCAGCAGCGCCGAAACTAGCGGAGCCTACGAGCAGTACTTC
TRBD2	-	TRBV5-1	TRBJ2-3	CASSLLAGDTDTQYF	TGCGCCAGCAGCTTACTAGCGGGAGATACAGATACGCAGTATTTT
TRBD1	-	TRBV6-5	TRBJ2-7	CAVTGVTTGSYEQYF	TGTGCCGTCACAGGGGTAACGACAGGATCCTACGAGCAGTACTTC
-	-	TRBV9	TRBJ2-2	CAGSVLADSTGELFF	TGTGCCGGCAGCGTTTTAGCGGACTCCACCGGGGAGCTGTTTTTT
-	-	TRBV6-5	TRBJ1-6	CASTKSRDSPLHF	TGTGCCAGCACTAAGAGCAGGGATTCACCCCTCCACTTT
TRBD1	-	TRBV2	TRBJ1-4	CASSLTGQGEKLFF	TGTGCCAGCAGTCTGACAGGGCAGGGGGAAAAACTGTTTTTT
-	-	TRBV9	TRBJ1-2	CASSESPGYGYTF	TGTGCCAGCAGCGAATCCCCGGGGTATGGCTACACCTTC
TRBD2	-	TRBV6-6	TRBJ2-1	CASSPRLAGGPYNEQFF	TGTGCCAGCAGTCCCCGACTAGCGGGAGGCCCCTACAATGAGCAGTTCTTC
-	-	TRBV6-5	TRBJ1-5	CASKEDSSNQPQHF	TGTGCCAGCAAAGAGGACAGTAGCAATCAGCCCCAGCATTTT
TRBD1	-	TRBV9	TRBJ2-2	CASSGIGQGAGELFF	TGTGCCAGCAGCGGGATCGGACAGGGGGCCGGGGAGCTGTTTTTT
-	-	TRBV5-8	TRBJ1-4	CASSRSMGTGLYEKLFF	TGTGCCAGCAGCAGATCTATGGGCACAGGGTTGTATGAAAAACTGTTTTTT
TRBD1	-	TRBV28	TRBJ1-5	CASSSGQGHQPQHF	TGTGCCAGCAGTTCGGGACAGGGCCATCAGCCCCAGCATTTT
TRBD1	-	TRBV27	TRBJ2-1	CASSSPTGHNEQFF	TGTGCCAGCAGTTCGCCGACAGGGCATAATGAGCAGTTCTTC
TRBD2	-	TRBV18	TRBJ2-7	CASSPPGLAGSYYEQYF	TGTGCCAGCTCACCCCCGGGACTAGCGGGGTCTTACTACGAGCAGTACTTC
-	-	TRBV11-3	TRBJ2-2	CASSLDPRTGELFF	TGTGCCAGCAGCTTAGATCCCCGCACCGGGGAGCTGTTTTTT
-	-	TRBV9	TRBJ1-3	CASSVQGLANTIYF	TGTGCCAGCAGCGTACAAGGACTGGCAAACACCATATATTTT
TRBD1	-	TRBV11-2	TRBJ1-6	CASSSLRQGASYNSPLHF	TGTGCCAGCAGCTCGCTGAGACAGGGGGCTTCCTATAATTCACCCCTCCACTTT
TRBD1	-	TRBV19	TRBJ2-7	CASSIAGTGQDEQYF	TGTGCCAGTAGTATTGCGGGGACAGGGCAGGACGAGCAGTACTTC
TRBD2	once	TRBV19	TRBJ2-7	CASSIPGLGDYEQYF	TGTGCCAGTAGTATCCCGGGACTAGGGGACTACGAGCAGTACTTC
-	-	TRBV30	TRBJ2-2	CAWRGSGTGELFF	TGTGCCTGGAGGGGTAGCGGAACCGGGGAGCTGTTTTTT
-	few	TRBV12-3/TRBV12-4	TRBJ1-2	CASSLQGGLGYTF	TGTGCCAGCAGTTTACAGGGCGGTCTCGGCTACACCTTC
TRBD1	few	TRBV2	TRBJ1-2	CASRRREGAINYGYTF	TGTGCCAGCAGACGGAGAGAGGGGGCTATTAACTATGGCTACACCTTC
TRBD2	-	TRBV28	TRBJ2-2	CASSLRSRSGSDSTGELFF	TGTGCCAGCAGTTTACGCTCACGTAGCGGGAGCGATAGCACCGGGGAGCTGTTTTTT
-	-	TRBV9	TRBJ2-5	CASSVGRLETQYF	TGTGCCAGCAGCGTAGGGCGGCTGGAGACCCAGTACTTC
TRBD1	-	TRBV6-5	TRBJ2-7	CASSTRRGGNEQYF	TGTGCCAGCAGTACCCGGAGAGGGGGCAACGAGCAGTACTTC
TRBD2	-	TRBV6-2/TRBV6-3	TRBJ2-7	CASSPSGEVSSYEQYF	TGTGCCAGCAGCCCGAGCGGGGAGGTAAGCTCCTACGAGCAGTACTTC
-	-	TRBV6-6	TRBJ1-4	CASSPIATNEKLFF	TGTGCCAGCAGTCCCATTGCAACTAATGAAAAACTGTTTTTT
TRBD2	-	TRBV10-3	TRBJ2-3	CAISGGGGTDTQYF	TGTGCCATCAGTGGTGGGGGGGGCACAGATACGCAGTATTTT
-	-	TRBV7-2	TRBJ2-7	CASSLGGVSSYEQYF	TGTGCCAGCAGCTTAGGAGGAGTAAGCTCCTACGAGCAGTACTTC
TRBD1	-	TRBV5-1	TRBJ2-7	CASSFDRVEQYF	TGCGCCAGCAGCTTCGACAGGGTCGAGCAGTACTTC
-	once	TRBV5-1	TRBJ1-4	CASSSLIRGEKLFF	TGCGCCAGCAGCTCCCTAATCCGAGGAGAAAAACTGTTTTTT
TRBD2	-	TRBV6-1	TRBJ2-1	CASSEGTSGGEQFF	TGTGCCAGCAGTGAAGGGACTAGCGGGGGTGAGCAGTTCTTC
TRBD1	-	TRBV5-1	TRBJ2-5	CASSRLGTGETQYF	TGCGCCAGCAGCCGCCTAGGGACAGGCGAGACCCAGTACTTC
-	-	TRBV4-2	TRBJ2-7	CASSQGSIRERSYEQYF	TGTGCCAGCAGCCAGGGGTCGATACGGGAAAGGTCCTACGAGCAGTACTTC
TRBD2	-	TRBV27	TRBJ2-1	CASSHPGTSGNYNEQFF	TGTGCCAGCAGTCATCCCGGGACTAGCGGGAACTACAATGAGCAGTTCTTC
-	once	TRBV29-1	TRBJ2-3	CSVGGQDTQYF	TGCAGCGTTGGCGGACAAGATACGCAGTATTTT
-	-	TRBV7-9	TRBJ2-1	CASTGGTDYNEQFF	TGTGCCAGCACCGGGGGGACAGACTACAATGAGCAGTTCTTC
-	-	TRBV4-1	TRBJ1-2	CASSHNRELNYGYTF	TGCGCCAGCAGCCACAACAGGGAATTAAACTATGGCTACACCTTC
-	-	TRBV11-2	TRBJ2-1	CASSLGLAEGAYNEQFF	TGTGCCAGCAGCTTAGGCCTGGCGGAAGGTGCCTACAATGAGCAGTTCTTC
TRBD1	-	TRBV10-3	TRBJ1-6	CAISEAGGSPLHF	TGTGCCATCAGTGAAGCAGGGGGTTCCCCCCTCCACTTT